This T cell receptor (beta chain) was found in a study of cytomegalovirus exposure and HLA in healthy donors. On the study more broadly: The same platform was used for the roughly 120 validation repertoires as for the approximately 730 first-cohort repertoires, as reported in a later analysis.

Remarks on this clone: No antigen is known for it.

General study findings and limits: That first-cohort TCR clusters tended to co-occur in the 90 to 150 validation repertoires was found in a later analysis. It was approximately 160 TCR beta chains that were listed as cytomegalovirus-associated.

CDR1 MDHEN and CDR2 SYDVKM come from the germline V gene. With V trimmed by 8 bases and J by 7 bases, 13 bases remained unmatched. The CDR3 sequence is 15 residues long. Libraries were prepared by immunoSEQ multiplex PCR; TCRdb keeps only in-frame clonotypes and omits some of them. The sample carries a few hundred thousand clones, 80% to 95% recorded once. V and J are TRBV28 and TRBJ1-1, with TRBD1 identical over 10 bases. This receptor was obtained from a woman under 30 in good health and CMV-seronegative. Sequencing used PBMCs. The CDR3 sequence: CASPPGGDRGGEAFF. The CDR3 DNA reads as TGTGCCAGCCCCCCGGGGGGGGACAGGGGAGGTGAAGCTTTCTTT.